The 13 T cell receptor beta chains listed next were all sequenced from one sample in a study of blood T cell repertoires in COVID-19. Generated by immunoSEQ multiplex PCR, the TCRdb table keeps only in-frame clones and is missing some. The sample lists about 50,000 clones; about 90% were seen once. Source material: peripheral blood. These receptors were obtained from a man aged 50 to 59 with active COVID-19.

J is TRBJ2-7 and V is TRBV5-1; TRBD2 matches 12 bases. Germline lookup yields CDR1 SGHRS and CDR2 YFSETQ. J was trimmed by 6 bases and V by 4 bases; bases with no gene match: 11. This CDR3 is built from 16 residues. The DNA for the CDR3 is TGCGCCAGCAGCCAACTAGCGGGAGGCCTGGGCGGCGAGCAGTACTTC. Its protein is CASSQLAGGLGGEQYF.

The chain uses TRBV6-5 and TRBJ1-6; D is perhaps TRBD1 (5 bases). V was clipped by 6 bases and J by 8 bases, with 14 bases between them. This CDR3 is built from 14 residues. Germline CDR1 is MNHEY and CDR2 is SVGAGI. In nucleotides, the CDR3 is TGTGCCAGCAGGACGGGACTCGGGGATTCACCCCTCCACTTT. Its translation: CASRTGLGDSPLHF.

The V gene is TRBV14, the J gene TRBJ2-7; 7 nucleotides match TRBD2. V lost 0 bases to trimming and J lost 2 bases; unmatched junction nucleotides: 10. CDR1 SGHDN and CDR2 FVKESK come from the germline V gene. This CDR3 region has 17 residues. CDR3 sequence reads: CASSQDGAREVTYEQYF. Here the CDR3 DNA reads TGTGCCAGCAGCCAAGATGGTGCACGGGAGGTCACCTACGAGCAGTACTTC.

This chain connects TRBV18 to TRBJ1-2; maybe TRBD1 (5 bases). In germline, CDR1 is KGHSH, CDR2 LQKENI. The CDR3 contains 13 residues. V was shortened by 5 bases and J by 3 bases, with 10 bases between the two germline ends. In DNA, the CDR3 is TGTGCCAGCTCAGCGGGACTGGACTATGGCTACACCTTC. This sequence encodes CASSAGLDYGYTF.

The rearrangement joins TRBV5-5 to TRBJ2-3; D uncertain. Germline CDR1 is SGHKS and CDR2 is YYEKEE (reference sequence). The CDR3 is 13 residues long. The V end was cut by 4 bases, the J end by 6 bases, with 12 bases between. The CDR3 loop is CASSPALRDTQYF. DNA of the CDR3: TGTGCCAGCAGCCCAGCACTAAGGGATACGCAGTATTTT.

The CDR3 DNA is TGTGCCAGCAGCTTGTCGGGCATTCAGTACTTC. Amino acids: CASSLSGIQYF. The chain recombines TRBV5-5 with TRBJ2-4; D remains ambiguous. Germline V gene sequence: CDR1 SGHKS, CDR2 YYEKEE (reference sequence). The CDR3 consists of 11 residues. Trimming removed 1 base from V and 9 bases from J, with 5 bases in between.

The V call is TRBV5-1, the J call TRBJ1-1; perhaps TRBD1 as D (6 bases). The CDR3 sequence is 15 residues long. V lost 8 bases and J 0 bases, leaving 17 bases between the germline ends. Germline V gene lookup returns CDR1 SGHRS and CDR2 YFSETQ. The DNA for the CDR3 is TGCGCCAGTAGATTACAGGGTTCCCTGAACACTGAAGCTTTCTTT. Protein sequence: CASRLQGSLNTEAFF.

J is TRBJ2-3 and V is TRBV24-1, with D unresolved. Trimming cost V 7 bases and J 2 bases, with 3 bases left between them. This CDR3 is built from 11 residues. Germline CDR1 and CDR2: KGHDR and SFDVKD. For the CDR3, the DNA is TGTGCCACCAGCTTCACAGATACGCAGTATTTT. Translating it yields CATSFTDTQYF.

V usage is TRBV2 and J usage is TRBJ2-2; 8 nucleotides align to TRBD2. CDR1 is SNHLY, CDR2 FYNNEI, per germline. The CDR3 sequence is 16 residues long. Trimming at V came to 8 bases and at J to 4 bases, leaving 12 bases not matched to a gene. CDR3 DNA: TGTGCCAGCCGACCCCCCGGCGGGGGGTCCACCGGGGAGCTGTTTTTT. Its protein product is CASRPPGGGSTGELFF.

This sequence joins TRBV3-1 (or the pseudogene TRBV3-2) and TRBJ1-5; D not resolved. The V gene lost 0 bases and the J gene lost 7 bases, with 7 bases spanning the gap. The CDR3 sequence is 13 residues long. Per the germline V gene, CDR1 is LGHDT and CDR2 is YNNKEL (reference sequence). As DNA, the CDR3 is TGTGCCAGCAGCCAAGATGGTCAGCAGCCCCAGCATTTT. Encoded protein: CASSQDGQQPQHF.

This clone was seen just once. V is TRBV19 and J is TRBJ2-7; TRBD2 is a possible D gene (5 bases). V lost 4 bases to trimming and J lost 7 bases, with 14 bases between them. In germline, CDR1 is LNHDA, CDR2 SQIVND (reference sequence). CDR3 length: 13 amino acids. The CDR3 coding sequence is TGTGCCAGTAGTACGGGTCCCCCGGGGGAGCAGTACTTC. The encoded protein is CASSTGPPGEQYF. Complete variable domain (other parts from reference TRBV19 and TRBJ2-7): DGGITQSPKYLFRKEGQNVTLSCEQNLNHDAMYWYRQDPGQGLRLIYYSQIVNDFQKGDIAEGYSVSREKKESFPLTVTSAQKNPTAFYLCASSTGPPGEQYFGPGTRLTVT.

In this sample, this clone turned up once. The CDR3 region has the DNA TGTGCCAGCAGCCAAGGGACAGGGAGGGAGGAAAAACTGTTTTTT. The encoded protein is CASSQGTGREEKLFF. J is TRBJ1-4 and V is TRBV3-1 (or the pseudogene TRBV3-2); 8 bases line up with TRBD1. This CDR3 is built from 15 residues. The J segment lost 8 bases and the V segment lost 1 base, leaving 6 bases of the junction unmatched. CDR1 and CDR2 (germline): LGHDT, YNNKEL (reference sequence).

The chain has TRBV3-1 (or the pseudogene TRBV3-2) and TRBJ2-4, with D possibly TRBD1 on 5 matching bases. Germline values: CDR1 LGHDT, CDR2 YNNKEL (reference sequence). V gave up 0 bases and J gave up 6 bases, with 12 bases separating them. CDR3 length equals 15 residues. Written as DNA, the CDR3 is TGTGCCAGCAGCCAAGACTCCCTAGGGGCAAACATTCAGTACTTC. Protein: CASSQDSLGANIQYF.